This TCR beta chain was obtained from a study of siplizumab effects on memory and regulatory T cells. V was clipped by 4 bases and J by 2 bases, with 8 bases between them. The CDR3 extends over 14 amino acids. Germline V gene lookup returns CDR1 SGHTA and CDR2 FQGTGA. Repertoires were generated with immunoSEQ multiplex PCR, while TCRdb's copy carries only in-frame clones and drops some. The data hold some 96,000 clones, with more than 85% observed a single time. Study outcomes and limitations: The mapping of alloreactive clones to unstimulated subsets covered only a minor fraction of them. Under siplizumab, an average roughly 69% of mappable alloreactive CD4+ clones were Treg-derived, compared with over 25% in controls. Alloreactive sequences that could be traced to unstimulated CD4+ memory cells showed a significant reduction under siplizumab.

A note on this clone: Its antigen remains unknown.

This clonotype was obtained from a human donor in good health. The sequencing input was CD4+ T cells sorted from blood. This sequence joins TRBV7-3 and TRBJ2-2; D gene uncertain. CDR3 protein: CASSSGVNTGELFF. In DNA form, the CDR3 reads TGTGCCAGCAGCTCAGGAGTAAACACCGGGGAGCTGTTTTTT. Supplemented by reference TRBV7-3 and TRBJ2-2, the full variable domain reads GAGVSQTPSNKVTEKGKYVELRCDPISGHTALYWYRQSLGQGPEFLIYFQGTGAADDSGLPNDRFFAVRPEGSVSTLKIQRTERGDSAVYLCASSSGVNTGELFFGEGSRLTVL.